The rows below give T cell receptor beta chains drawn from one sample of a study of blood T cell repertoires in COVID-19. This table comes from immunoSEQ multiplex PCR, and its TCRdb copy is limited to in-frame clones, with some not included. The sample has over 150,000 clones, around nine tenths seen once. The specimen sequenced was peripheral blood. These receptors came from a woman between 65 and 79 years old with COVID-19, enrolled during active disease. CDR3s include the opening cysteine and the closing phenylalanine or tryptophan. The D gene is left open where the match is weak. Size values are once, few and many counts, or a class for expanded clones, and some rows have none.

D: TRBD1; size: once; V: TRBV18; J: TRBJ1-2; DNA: TGTGCCAGCTCACCATCAGGACAGGGGGGGACCTATGGCTACACCTTC; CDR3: CASSPSGQGGTYGYTF
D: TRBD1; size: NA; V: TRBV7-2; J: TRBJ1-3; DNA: TGTGCCAGCAGCACCCAGGGGGGCCACACCATATATTTT; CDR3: CASSTQGGHTIYF
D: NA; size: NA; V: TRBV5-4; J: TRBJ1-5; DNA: TGTGCCAGCAGCCCGGACAGAGGAAACGGTCAGCCCCAGCATTTT; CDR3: CASSPDRGNGQPQHF
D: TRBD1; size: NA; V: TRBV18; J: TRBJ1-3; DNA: TGTGCCAGCTCACCAACCCGACAGGGGGACTCTGGAAACACCATATATTTT; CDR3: CASSPTRQGDSGNTIYF
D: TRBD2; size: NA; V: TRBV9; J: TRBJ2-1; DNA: TGTGCCAGCAGCGTAGCCCGCGGGGGGCCGACCTACAATGAGCAGTTCTTC; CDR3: CASSVARGGPTYNEQFF
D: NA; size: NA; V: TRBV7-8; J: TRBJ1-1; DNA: TGTGCCAGCAGCTTAGGCCAGGGTAGGGATGAAGCTTTCTTT; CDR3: CASSLGQGRDEAFF
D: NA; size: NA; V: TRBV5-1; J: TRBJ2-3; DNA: TGCGCCAGCACCTATGGGGGGACTGGGGCTGGGGTTCCTAGCACAGATACGCAGTATTTT; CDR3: CASTYGGTGAGVPSTDTQYF
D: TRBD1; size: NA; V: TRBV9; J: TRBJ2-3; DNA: TGTGCCAGCAGCGAGAGGGGACAGGGTACAGATACGCAGTATTTT; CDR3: CASSERGQGTDTQYF
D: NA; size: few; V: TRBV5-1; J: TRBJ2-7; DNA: TGCGCCAGCAGCATAACACAGGAGTTCTCCTACGAGCAGTACTTC; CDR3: CASSITQEFSYEQYF
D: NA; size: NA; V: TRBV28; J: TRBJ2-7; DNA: TGTGCCAGCCATGAGGCCTCCTACGAGCAGTACTTC; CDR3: CASHEASYEQYF
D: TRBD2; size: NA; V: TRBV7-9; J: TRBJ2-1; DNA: TGTGCCAGCAGCCTACCCCCCTATCGGGGGGGCGATTACAATGAGCAGTTCTTC; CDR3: CASSLPPYRGGDYNEQFF
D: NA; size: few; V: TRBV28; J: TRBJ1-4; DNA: TGTGCCAGCAGTTTATTGGGGGAGGGTATGGGTGAAAAACTGTTTTTT; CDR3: CASSLLGEGMGEKLFF
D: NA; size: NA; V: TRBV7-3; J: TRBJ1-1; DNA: TGTGCCAGCAGTGGGCAACGCGACACTGAAGCTTTCTTT; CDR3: CASSGQRDTEAFF
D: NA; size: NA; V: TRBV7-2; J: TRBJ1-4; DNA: TGTGCCAGCAGCTTAGCGCGGGGGGGAGGTGAAAAACTGTTTTTT; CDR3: CASSLARGGGEKLFF
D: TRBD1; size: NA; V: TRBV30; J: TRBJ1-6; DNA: TGTGCCTGGAGTCCCGCCAGGGGGCTATTGGTAACCCTCCACTTT; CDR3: CAWSPARGLLVTLHF
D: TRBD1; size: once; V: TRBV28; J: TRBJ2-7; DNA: TGTGCCAGCAGTTCGACAGGGAGCTCCTACGAGCAGTACTTC; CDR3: CASSSTGSSYEQYF
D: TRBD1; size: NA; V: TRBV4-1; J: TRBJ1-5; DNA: TGCGCCAGCAGCCAAGATAGTTTTGAGGGGGCAGGGCAGCCCCAGCATTTT; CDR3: CASSQDSFEGAGQPQHF
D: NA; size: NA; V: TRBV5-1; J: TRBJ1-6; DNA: TGCGCCAGCAGCTCACAGAGTTCACCCCTCCACTTT; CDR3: CASSSQSSPLHF
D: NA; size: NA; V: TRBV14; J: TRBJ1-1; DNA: TGTGCCAGCAGCCAGATTACAGGGAGTACTGAAGCTTTCTTT; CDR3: CASSQITGSTEAFF
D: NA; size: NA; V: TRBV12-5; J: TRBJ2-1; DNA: TGTGCTAGTGGGGACTACGACAATGAGCAGTTCTTC; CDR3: CASGDYDNEQFF
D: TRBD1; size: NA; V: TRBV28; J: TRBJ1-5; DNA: TGTGCCAGCAGTACCAACAAGGGACAGCGGGCAAATCAGCCCCAGCATTTT; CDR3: CASSTNKGQRANQPQHF
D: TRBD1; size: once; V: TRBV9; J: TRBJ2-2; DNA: TGTGCCAGCAGCGCCCCAAGGGGGACAGGGGGCACCGGGGAGCTGTTTTTT; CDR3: CASSAPRGTGGTGELFF
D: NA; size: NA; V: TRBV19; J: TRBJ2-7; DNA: TGTGCCAGTAGTGACAGCGGGTTCTCCGAGCAGTACTTC; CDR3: CASSDSGFSEQYF
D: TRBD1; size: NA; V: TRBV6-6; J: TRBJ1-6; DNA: TGTGCCAGCGGACAGGGAGGTTCACCCCTCCACTTT; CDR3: CASGQGGSPLHF
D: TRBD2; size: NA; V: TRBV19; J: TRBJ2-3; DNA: TGTGCCAGTAGTCCAAGGACTAGCTCCAGCACAGATACGCAGTATTTT; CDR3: CASSPRTSSSTDTQYF
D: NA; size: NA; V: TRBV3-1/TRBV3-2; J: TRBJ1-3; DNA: TGTGCCAGCAGCCAAGATGCCAGTCCTGGAAACACCATATATTTT; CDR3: CASSQDASPGNTIYF
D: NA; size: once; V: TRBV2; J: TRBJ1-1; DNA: TGTGCCAGCAGTGATTCGGGACAAGTGAACACTGAAGCTTTCTTT; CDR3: CASSDSGQVNTEAFF
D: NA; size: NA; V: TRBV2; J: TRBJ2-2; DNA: TGTGCCAGCAGCGCGGACAGCGCGAACACCGGGGAGCTGTTTTTT; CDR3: CASSADSANTGELFF
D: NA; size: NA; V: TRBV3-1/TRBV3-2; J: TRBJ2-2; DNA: TGTGCCAGCAGCCACATCCCAGTGAGGGTCGGCACCGGGGAGCTGTTTTTT; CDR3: CASSHIPVRVGTGELFF
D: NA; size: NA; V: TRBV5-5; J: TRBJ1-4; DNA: TGTGCCAGCAGCTTGGCCTTTTCAGGGAGGGCAACTAATGAAAAACTGTTTTTT; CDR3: CASSLAFSGRATNEKLFF
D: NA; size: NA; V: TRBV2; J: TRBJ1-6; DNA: TGTGCCAGCAGTACAACAGGGATTCGTAATTCACCCCTCCACTTT; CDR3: CASSTTGIRNSPLHF
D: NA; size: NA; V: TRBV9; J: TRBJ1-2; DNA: TGTGCCAGCAGCGTCTCAGCGGCGCTGGGCTCCTATGGCTACACCTTC; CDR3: CASSVSAALGSYGYTF
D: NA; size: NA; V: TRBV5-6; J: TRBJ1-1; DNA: TGTGCCAGCAGCTTGGAACATGCAGGTTGGACTGAAGCTTTCTTT; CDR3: CASSLEHAGWTEAFF
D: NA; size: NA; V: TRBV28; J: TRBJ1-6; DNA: TGTGCCAGCAGTTTCCGGGAATATAATTCACCCCTCCACTTT; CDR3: CASSFREYNSPLHF
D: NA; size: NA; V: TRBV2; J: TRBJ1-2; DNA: TGTGCCAGCAGTGAAAGAGCTAACTATGGCTACACCTTC; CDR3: CASSERANYGYTF
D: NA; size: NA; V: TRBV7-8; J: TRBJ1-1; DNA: TGTGCCAGCAGATACGCAGGGAACACTGAAGCTTTCTTT; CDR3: CASRYAGNTEAFF
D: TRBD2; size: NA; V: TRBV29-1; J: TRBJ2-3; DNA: TGCAGCGTTGTTGAGGGAGGGGATACGCAGTATTTT; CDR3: CSVVEGGDTQYF
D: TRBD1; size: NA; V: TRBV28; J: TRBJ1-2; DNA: TGTGCCAGCAGCAAGGGACAGGGTGTAGACTATGGCTACACCTTC; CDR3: CASSKGQGVDYGYTF
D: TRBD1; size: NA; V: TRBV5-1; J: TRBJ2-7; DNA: TGCGCCAGCAGCTTTTTCACAGGGGTCAAGAACTTC; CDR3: CASSFFTGVKNF
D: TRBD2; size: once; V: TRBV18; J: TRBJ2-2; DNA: TGTGCCAGCTCGAGAGGACTAGCGGGGGCCACCGGGGAGCTGTTTTTT; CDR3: CASSRGLAGATGELFF
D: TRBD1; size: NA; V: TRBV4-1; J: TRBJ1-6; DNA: TGCGCCAGCAGCCAAGGAAAGGGGGCAGCCTATAATTCACCCCTCCACTTT; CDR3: CASSQGKGAAYNSPLHF
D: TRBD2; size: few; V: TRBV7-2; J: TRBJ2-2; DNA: TGTGCCAGCAGCATCCCACGGCGGGGGGCAGCGAACACCGGGGAGCTGTTTTTT; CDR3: CASSIPRRGAANTGELFF
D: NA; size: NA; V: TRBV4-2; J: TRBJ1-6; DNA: TGTGCCAGCAGCCAAAGTTTGCGGGGATCGGGCTATAATTCACCCCTCCACTTT; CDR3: CASSQSLRGSGYNSPLHF
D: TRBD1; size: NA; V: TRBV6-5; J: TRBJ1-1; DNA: TGTGCCAGCAGTTACTCGGGCGACAGGGGGAACACTGAAGCTTTCTTT; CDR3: CASSYSGDRGNTEAFF
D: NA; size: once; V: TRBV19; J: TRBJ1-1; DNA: TGTGCCAGTAGTATAGAGGGAGGGACTGAAGCTTTCTTT; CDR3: CASSIEGGTEAFF
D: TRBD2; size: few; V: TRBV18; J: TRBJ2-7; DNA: TGTGCCAGCTCAGCTAGCGGGACCTACGAGCAGTACTTC; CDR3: CASSASGTYEQYF
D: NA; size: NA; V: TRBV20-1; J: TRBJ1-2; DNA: TGCAGTGCTGGTGGACAGAAAGTCTATGGCTACACCTTC; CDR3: CSAGGQKVYGYTF
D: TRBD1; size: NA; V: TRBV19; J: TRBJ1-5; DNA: TGTGCCAGTAGTATGTTGACAGGGGACCCCCAGCATTTT; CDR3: CASSMLTGDPQHF
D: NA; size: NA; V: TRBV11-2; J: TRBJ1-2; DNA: TGTGCCAGCAGCTTAGCGAGATTAACAGGGATCGATGGCTACACCTTC; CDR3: CASSLARLTGIDGYTF
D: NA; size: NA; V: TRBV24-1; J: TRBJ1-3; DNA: TGTGCCACCAGTGACGCTGACCCGAAAAGGGGCGGAAACACCATATATTTT; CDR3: CATSDADPKRGGNTIYF
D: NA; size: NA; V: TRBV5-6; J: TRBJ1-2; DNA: TGTGCCAGCAGCCACCTTAGCTACCGCCCCGCTAACTATGGCTACACCTTC; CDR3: CASSHLSYRPANYGYTF
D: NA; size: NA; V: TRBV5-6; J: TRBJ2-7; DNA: TGTGCCAGCAGCTACCGGGACAACGAGCAGTACTTC; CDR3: CASSYRDNEQYF
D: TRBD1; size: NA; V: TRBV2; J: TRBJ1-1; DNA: TGTGCCAGCAGCGAAAACAGGGGGTACACTGAAGCTTTCTTT; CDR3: CASSENRGYTEAFF
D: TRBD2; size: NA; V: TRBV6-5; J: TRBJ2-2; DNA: TGTGCCAGCAGTTACTCGAGCGGGGTAGAAACCGGGGAGCTGTTTTTT; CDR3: CASSYSSGVETGELFF
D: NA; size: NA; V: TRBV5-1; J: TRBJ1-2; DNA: TGCGCCAGCAGCTTGGGGGGCGATGGCTACACCTTC; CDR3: CASSLGGDGYTF